Here is one TCR beta chain with its context. Its cognate antigen is unknown. The source of the sample is a study of CD8 T cells in ankylosing spondylitis. The study, taken as a whole, reports: Blood of patients with ankylosing spondylitis appeared to be characterized by a TCR beta motif of about eight highly homologous variants. There was reportedly significant enrichment of clones that were disease-linked in matched ankylosing spondylitis synovial fluid.

TCRdb re-called the 5' RACE reads with MiXCR, one entry per CDR3 protein. The repertoire consists of 700,000 to 850,000 distinct CDR3 sequences, with 12% occurring once and the leading ten covering less than 0.65%. CDR3 length equals 16 residues. Germline values: CDR1 MNHEY, CDR2 SVGAGI. The V gene end was trimmed by 0 bases and the J gene end by 2 bases; junction bases not matched to a gene: 5. This chain connects TRBV6-5 to TRBJ2-5, with TRBD1 identical over 8 bases. This sequence was found in a male donor with ankylosing spondylitis. The specimen was blood, either unsorted or a sorted T cell fraction (not recorded which). CDR3 coding DNA: TGTGCCAGCAGTTACTCGTTACAGGGGGATCAAGAGACCCAGTACTTC. Translating gives CASSYSLQGDQETQYF.